The entry below gives a single TCR beta chain sequence along with its context. Its antigen is unidentified. Trimming shortened V by 0 bases and J by 0 bases, and 15 bases separated the two germline ends. Germline V gene lookup returns CDR1 SGHDT and CDR2 YYEEEE. The CDR3 extends over 17 amino acids. This entry comes from a study of T cells in localized non-small cell lung cancer. Repertoires were generated with immunoSEQ multiplex PCR, while TCRdb's copy carries only in-frame clones and drops some. The table shows approximately 30,000 clones, with approximately 91% occurring only once. General study results and limits: Adjacent lung exhibited a median of about 50 among the 100 most abundant tumor clones. As only one tumor region underwent sequencing, heterogeneity remains possible. The study found T cell clonality highest in uninvolved adjacent lung, above tumor.

This clonotype was sampled from a woman aged 35 to 69 with stage I lung adenocarcinoma. This specimen consisted of peripheral blood, obtained before any cancer treatment. This sequence joins TRBV5-6 and TRBJ1-2; D gene unclear. CDR3 region: CASSLAGFPDANYGYTF. CDR3 sequence (DNA): TGTGCCAGCAGCTTGGCCGGTTTTCCGGACGCTAACTATGGCTACACCTTC.